The present entry profiles one T cell receptor beta chain with its context. Its antigen is undetermined. Germline-derived CDR1 and CDR2 are SGHRS and YFSETQ. This CDR3 region has 14 residues. V lost 1 base, J lost 13 bases, and 15 bases lay in between. The data originate from a study of cytomegalovirus exposure and HLA in healthy donors. Study as a whole: Counted in an early data release were approximately 80 million unique TCRs from HLA-typed donors. Study findings and constraints: A missense variant in DCLRE1C was later tied to TCR beta V- and J-gene trimming. The majority of CMV-associated TCR beta chains were reported as apparently HLA-restricted in a later analysis.

The PCR used 60 Vbeta and 13 Jbeta primers. Data came from immunoSEQ multiplex PCR; TCRdb stores just in-frame clones and leaves some out. The table lists around 40,000 clones, around two thirds of them singletons. The source is a woman aged 25-40 years in good health and CMV-seronegative. This chain joins TRBV5-1 and TRBJ2-6; maybe TRBD1 (5 bases). The sample taken for sequencing was PBMCs. In DNA, the CDR3 is TGCGCCAGCAGCTTGAGGACACCACCCCAAGTCCTGACTTTC. Translation: CASSLRTPPQVLTF.